This T cell receptor (beta chain) stems from a study of PD-1 blockade in classical Hodgkin lymphoma. Turning to the study itself: Treatment was intravenous nivolumab, 3 mg/kg every 2 weeks, until progression. Regarding the study as a whole: Reports indicated that newly diagnosed patients had lower baseline TCR diversity than healthy donors did. There was a significant rise in CD4+ TCR diversity by C4D1, with no such rise for CD8+.

There are 12 residues in the CDR3. Germline V gives CDR1 ENHRY, CDR2 SYGVKD. Trimming stripped 9 bases from V and 0 bases from J, with 8 bases between. Sequencing used immunoSEQ multiplex PCR; TCRdb keeps in-frame clones, though not all of them. Among 75,000 to 100,000 clones listed, roughly four fifths were seen once. To note about this clone: The antigen remains unidentified.

Each and every patient relapsed after autologous stem cell transplantation, and patients got differing brentuximab vedotin exposure. Source: peripheral blood mononuclear cells (PBMCs), taken before the second cycle of nivolumab. The genes are TRBV10-3 and TRBJ1-1, with D uncertain. This sequence was found in a human donor with classical Hodgkin lymphoma. CDR3 sequence: CAISQVNTEAFF. In nucleotides, the CDR3 is TGTGCCATATCCCAGGTGAACACTGAAGCTTTCTTT.